Shown below are 15 T cell receptor beta chains from a single sample sequenced in a study of early T cells in non-severe SARS-CoV-2 infection. One entry per CDR3 protein results from TCRdb running MiXCR on the 5' RACE reads. The table shows 50,000 to 60,000 distinct CDR3 sequences, with under 7.5% occurring only once. Sequences were derived from whole blood, sampled at baseline. These receptors all stem from an adult who was a healthcare worker with PCR-confirmed SARS-CoV-2 infection or an uninfected control (not recorded which).

In this sample, this clonotype turned up many times. The rearrangement joins TRBV30 to TRBJ1-1; D is unclear. Germline V gives CDR1 GTSNPN, CDR2 SVGIG (reference sequence). V was trimmed by 5 bases and J by 5 bases, leaving 15 bases between them. The CDR3 has 13 residues. CDR3 bases: TGTGCCTGGGCCCCGGAGGGTTGGACTGAAGCTTTCTTT. It codes for CAWAPEGWTEAFF. The whole variable domain, filled in from reference TRBV30 and TRBJ1-1, reads SQTIHQWPATLVQPVGSPLSLECTVEGTSNPNLYWYRQAAGRGLQLLFYSVGIGQISSEVPQNLSASRPQDRQFILSSKKLLLSDSGFYLCAWAPEGWTEAFFGQGTRLTVV.

This clonotype was observed many times. V usage is TRBV28 and J usage is TRBJ1-1; no firm D call. Germline CDR1 reads MDHEN; CDR2 reads SYDVKM. V dropped 2 bases and J dropped 2 bases, with 6 bases sitting between them. The CDR3 loop spans 13 amino acids. The CDR3 coding sequence is TGTGCCAGCAGTTTAACAGTCAACACTGAAGCTTTCTTT. Protein product: CASSLTVNTEAFF.

The chain recombines TRBV5-1 with TRBJ2-7; D not certain. The CDR3 extends over 14 amino acids. The V gene lost 0 bases and the J gene lost 7 bases, with 14 bases spanning the gap. The germline CDR1 and CDR2 sequences are SGHRS and YFSETQ. Here the CDR3 DNA reads TGCGCCAGCAGCTTGGTGGGCGGTCTGAGAGAGCAGTACTTC. This sequence encodes CASSLVGGLREQYF.

The V and J genes are TRBV6-2 or TRBV6-3 and TRBJ2-3; D is unresolved. Germline V gene data show CDR1 as MNHEY and CDR2 as SVGEGT. This CDR3 is 16 amino acids long. The V end lost 6 bases, the J end lost 0 bases, and 16 bases lay between the germline ends. The CDR3 DNA sequence: TGTGCCAGCAGGCAACTCAGATTGGGGAGCACAGATACGCAGTATTTT. Translation gives CASRQLRLGSTDTQYF.

This chain links TRBV6-2 or TRBV6-3 with TRBJ2-5; the D gene is possibly TRBD1 (6 bases). Germline V lookup: CDR1 MNHEY, CDR2 SVGEGT. V was pared by 5 bases and J by 3 bases, with 10 bases between. This CDR3 comprises 13 residues. The CDR3 nucleotides read TGTGCCAGCAGTAGGACAGAAGAAGAGACCCAGTACTTC. Encoded protein: CASSRTEEETQYF.

The chain joins TRBV9 to TRBJ2-5, with D unresolved. The V gene's germline CDR1 is SGDLS and CDR2 YYNGEE. V shed 3 bases and J shed 5 bases, with 17 bases lying between them. The CDR3 length is 15 residues. The CDR3 region has the DNA TGTGCCAGCAGCGCAGACCTGGCATCCCGGGAGACCCAGTACTTC. As protein: CASSADLASRETQYF.

In the case of this clonotype: The conserved phenylalanine or tryptophan normally closing the CDR3 is absent here, so this likely arose from a read error. This sequence joins TRBV24-1 and TRBJ2-5, with D possibly being TRBD1 or TRBD2 (5 bases each). The CDR3 contains 15 residues. Trimming shortened V by 4 bases and J by 5 bases, and 16 bases separated the two germline ends. Germline loops: CDR1 KGHDR, CDR2 SFDVKD. The CDR3 DNA reads TGTGCCACCAGTGACGTGCGAGGGGCTGGGGAGACCCAGTACTTA. Translating gives CATSDVRGAGETQYL.

The genes are TRBV29-1 and TRBJ2-3; weak D call: TRBD2 (5 bases). Germline loops: CDR1 SQVTM, CDR2 ANQGSEA. V lost 7 bases to trimming and J lost 2 bases, with 16 bases between them. This CDR3 is 14 amino acids long. The CDR3 is CSGLTSGLTDTQYF. The CDR3 nucleotides are TGCAGCGGCCTAACTAGTGGTCTCACAGATACGCAGTATTTT.

The chain couples TRBV6-5 to TRBJ2-1; 10 bases are shared with TRBD2. CDR1 is MNHEY and CDR2 is SVGAGI in the germline V gene. This CDR3 region has 14 residues. The V and J ends lost 6 bases and 4 bases, in that order; junction bases with no gene match: 3. The CDR3 nucleotides read TGTGCCAGCAGCACTAGCGGGGAATACAATGAGCAGTTCTTC. It translates to CASSTSGEYNEQFF.

This clonotype was detected many times. V is TRBV5-4 and J is TRBJ1-1; D is possibly TRBD1 (5 bases). Germline CDR1 reads SGHNT; CDR2 reads YYREEE (reference sequence). The CDR3 loop spans 14 amino acids. The V end lost 5 bases, the J end lost 4 bases, and 15 bases lay between the germline ends. CDR3 amino acids: CASSISGYGTEAFF. The CDR3 nucleotides are TGTGCCAGCAGTATATCAGGGTACGGCACTGAAGCTTTCTTT.

This clonotype has at least ten counts. The chain has TRBV7-9 and TRBJ1-4; 7 nucleotides match TRBD1. The CDR3 contains 13 residues. Germline loops: CDR1 SEHNR, CDR2 FQNEAQ (reference sequence). V trimming: 1 base; J trimming: 12 bases; junction bases outside the gene matches: 5. CDR3 sequence reads: CASSLEGGTELFF. The CDR3 region has the DNA TGTGCCAGCAGCTTAGAGGGAGGGACAGAACTGTTTTTT.

This clonotype showed up just a few times. This sequence joins TRBV7-9 and TRBJ2-3; 8 bases are shared with TRBD2. Germline V gene sequence: CDR1 SEHNR, CDR2 FQNEAQ (reference sequence). The CDR3 runs to 18 residues. The ends lost 7 bases at V and 2 bases at J; junction bases unmatched: 17. CDR3 DNA: TGTGCCAGCACCGATTTAGACCGACTAGCGCAACACACAGATACGCAGTATTTT. Translated, it gives CASTDLDRLAQHTDTQYF. The full variable domain, its missing parts supplied by reference TRBV7-9 and TRBJ2-3, is DTGVSQNPRHKITKRGQNVTFRCDPISEHNRLYWYRQTLGQGPEFLTYFQNEAQLEKSRLLSDRFSAERPKGSFSTLEIQRTEQGDSAMYLCASTDLDRLAQHTDTQYFGPGTRLTVL.

Many counts were recorded for this clonotype. V and J are TRBV5-1 and TRBJ2-1; D unclear. Germline loops: CDR1 SGHRS, CDR2 YFSETQ. V lost 4 bases to trimming and J lost 2 bases, with 13 bases between them. The CDR3 consists of 15 residues. In DNA form, the CDR3 reads TGCGCCAGCAGCCAACAAGGTTCCACCTACAATGAGCAGTTCTTC. It is translated as CASSQQGSTYNEQFF.

This clonotype came up many times. This sequence joins TRBV20-1 and TRBJ2-6; D is unresolved. The V gene lost 3 bases and the J gene lost 0 bases, with 9 bases spanning the gap. The germline gives CDR1 DFQATT, CDR2 SNEGSKA (reference sequence). The CDR3 has 15 amino acids. The CDR3 DNA reads as TGCAGTGCTAGTCTCCGATCCTCTGGGGCCAACGTCCTGACTTTC. Amino acids: CSASLRSSGANVLTF.

The table lists this clonotype with a few counts. The J gene is TRBJ2-5, the V gene TRBV25-1, with TRBD1 matching 7 bases. Trimming removed 4 bases from V and 5 bases from J; junction bases left unmatched: 7. CDR3 length: 14 residues. CDR1 is MGHDK and CDR2 is SYGVNS in the germline V gene. CDR3 amino acids: CASSATTGLETQYF. Here the CDR3 DNA reads TGTGCCAGCAGTGCTACGACAGGGTTGGAGACCCAGTACTTC.